One sample yielded the 8 T cell receptor beta chains listed below, sequenced in a study of spatial heterogeneity in lung cancer. The time point was: sample taken at primary tumor resection. Material for sequencing was whole RNA from tumor, nontumor lung or frozen PBMC, left unsorted. TCRdb fed the 5' RACE reads into MiXCR, producing one record per CDR3 protein. Among tens of thousands of distinct CDR3 sequences, under 6.5% were seen once, and the ten largest hold approximately 10%. Material: PBMCs, obtained at surgery. Receptors originate from a male donor with early-stage non-small cell lung cancer.

This clonotype has ten or more counts. This chain connects TRBV20-1 to TRBJ2-3; D call uncertain. This CDR3 has 15 amino acids. Per germline, CDR1 DFQATT and CDR2 SNEGSKA (reference sequence). Trimming cost V 5 bases and J 3 bases, with 18 bases left between them. The CDR3 nucleotides read TGCAGTGCTTTTCCAACTCCCCTTAGGACAGATACGCAGTATTTT. Its translation is CSAFPTPLRTDTQYF.

In this sample, this clonotype turned up many times. The V call is TRBV20-1, the J call TRBJ2-1; 9 bases align to TRBD2. This CDR3 contains 13 residues. Per the germline V gene, CDR1 is DFQATT and CDR2 is SNEGSKA (reference sequence). The junction had 6 bases not matched to a gene; V was cut back by 4 bases and J by 8 bases. CDR3 sequence reads: CSATPRGGDEQFF. The CDR3 DNA sequence: TGCAGTGCTACTCCGCGGGGGGGCGATGAGCAGTTCTTC.

This clonotype was detected ten times or more. This chain joins TRBV5-6 and TRBJ1-2; TRBD1 aligns across 8 bases. The CDR3 is 13 residues long. Losses at the gene ends were 3 bases for V and 3 bases for J; bases not matched to a gene: 1. Germline CDR1 and CDR2: SGHDT and YYEEEE. Here the CDR3 reads CASSWGQDYGYTF. The CDR3 nucleotides read TGTGCCAGCAGCTGGGGACAGGACTATGGCTACACCTTC.

J is TRBJ2-7 and V is TRBV27; TRBD2 might be the D (7 bases). V was clipped by 6 bases and J by 6 bases, with 18 bases between them. This CDR3 has 14 amino acids. Germline V lookup: CDR1 MNHEY, CDR2 SMNVEV (reference sequence). CDR3 sequence (DNA): TGTGCCAGCAGGAAAGGCGGGGGCTCATCCGAGCAGTACTTC. This translates into CASRKGGGSSEQYF.

CDR3 sequence: CASSLFKGTGANVLTF. In DNA form, the CDR3 reads TGTGCCAGCAGTCTCTTCAAGGGGACCGGGGCCAACGTCCTGACTTTC. This sequence joins TRBV6-6 and TRBJ2-6, with D perhaps matching TRBD1 or TRBD2 (5 bases each). Germline V gene lookup returns CDR1 MNHNY and CDR2 SVGAGI (reference sequence). Trimming left V 5 bases short and J 4 bases short, with 15 bases between. There are 16 residues in the CDR3.

Many counts were recorded for this clonotype. The chain is built from TRBV18 and TRBJ1-4; TRBD1 aligns across 9 bases. The germline V gene has CDR1 KGHSH and CDR2 LQKENI. Trimming took 5 bases from V and 8 from J; bases not matched to a gene: 9. This CDR3 is 15 amino acids long. The CDR3 coding sequence is TGTGCCAGCTCAAAACTGCGGGACAGGGACGAAAAACTGTTTTTT. Its protein product is CASSKLRDRDEKLFF. The variable domain in full, completed from reference TRBV18 and TRBJ1-4, reads NAGVMQNPRHLVRRRGQEARLRCSPMKGHSHVYWYRQLPEEGLKFMVYLQKENIIDESGMPKERFSAEFPKEGPSILRIQQVVRGDSAAYFCASSKLRDRDEKLFFGSGTQLSVL.

This clonotype showed up many times. The chain joins TRBV29-1 to TRBJ2-3; TRBD2 might be the D (5 bases). The CDR3 loop spans 14 amino acids. The germline V gene encodes CDR1 SQVTM and CDR2 ANQGSEA. Trimming cost V 2 bases and J 4 bases, with 13 bases left between them. CDR3 residues: CSVEWEYWADTQYF. In DNA form, the CDR3 reads TGCAGCGTTGAATGGGAGTATTGGGCAGATACGCAGTATTTT.

This clonotype has just one count. Given a much more abundant clone one base away, this may be a read error. The rearrangement joins TRBV29-1 to TRBJ1-1; D not certain. The germline CDR1 and CDR2 sequences are SQVTM and ANQGSEA. V was pared by 3 bases and J by 4 bases, with 12 bases between. The CDR3 has 13 amino acids. CDR3 amino acids: CSVEGRTSTEAFF. The CDR3 region has the DNA TGCAGCGTTGAGGGCCGGACGAGCACTGAAGCTTTCTTT.